A selection of T cell receptor beta chains follows, all from one sample in a study of CD8 T cells in Susac syndrome. TCRdb reprocessed the immunoSEQ multiplex PCR reads via MiXCR and lists one record per CDR3 protein. The top ten clones hold around 0.067% of a sample with a few hundred thousand distinct CDR3 sequences, about 94% of them seen once. The source material was CD4+ T cells from PBMCs. The receptors stem from a human donor with multiple sclerosis. Each CDR3 is given with its conserved first and last residue. D genes are given only for firm matches. Size is omitted from some rows. Given values are once, few, many or a class for expanded clones.

. TRBJ2-5 TRBD2 TRBV20-1 CSARDSGGAQTQYF TGCAGTGCTAGGGATAGCGGGGGGGCCCAGACCCAGTACTTC
few TRBJ2-3 TRBD2 TRBV7-3 CASSSRTSGSTDTQYF TGTGCCAGCAGCTCCCGGACTAGCGGGAGCACAGATACGCAGTATTTT
. TRBJ2-3 TRBD2 TRBV9 CASSVEASGGVTSTDTQYF TGTGCCAGCAGCGTAGAGGCTAGCGGGGGCGTTACTAGCACAGATACGCAGTATTTT
. TRBJ2-3 . TRBV25-1 CASAGGRSTDTQYF TGTGCCAGCGCCGGGGGACGGAGCACAGATACGCAGTATTTT
. TRBJ2-3 TRBD1 TRBV25-1 CASSARTGLGTDTQYF TGTGCCAGCAGTGCCCGGACAGGGTTAGGCACAGATACGCAGTATTTT
. TRBJ1-5 . TRBV7-8 CASSLWEGNQPQHF TGTGCCAGCAGCTTATGGGAGGGCAATCAGCCCCAGCATTTT
. TRBJ2-3 . TRBV20-1 CSARAPGWATGSTDTQYF TGCAGTGCTAGGGCCCCGGGGTGGGCCACGGGGTCCACAGATACGCAGTATTTT
. TRBJ1-2 . TRBV29-1 CSVLAGAMGVRRTF TGCAGCGTCCTAGCAGGGGCTATGGGGGTTCGTCGGACCTTC
. TRBJ2-1 TRBD1 TRBV19 CASSIGTGTINEQFF TGTGCCAGTAGTATAGGGACAGGGACAATCAATGAGCAGTTCTTC
. TRBJ2-5 TRBD2 TRBV5-1 CASSNLAGGGETQYF TGCGCCAGCAGCAACTTAGCGGGTGGAGGAGAGACCCAGTACTTC
few TRBJ1-1 . TRBV9 CASSPREDTEAFF TGTGCCAGCAGCCCAAGAGAGGACACTGAAGCTTTCTTT
. TRBJ1-4 TRBD1 TRBV7-9 CASSKASAGGGEKLFF TGTGCCAGCAGCAAAGCGTCGGCAGGGGGTGGTGAAAAACTGTTTTTT
. TRBJ1-1 TRBD1 TRBV5-1 CASSVPGDRGLTEAFF TGCGCCAGCAGCGTGCCGGGGGACAGGGGTTTAACTGAAGCTTTCTTT
. TRBJ2-7 TRBD1 TRBV10-3 CAISEPGQVLGGQYF TGTGCCATCAGTGAGCCCGGACAGGTTCTAGGGGGGCAGTACTTC
. TRBJ2-3 . TRBV12-3/TRBV12-4 CASRGTGDTQYF TGTGCCAGCCGAGGGACCGGGGATACGCAGTATTTT
. TRBJ1-5 TRBD1 TRBV20-1 CSARGGTLLNQPQHF TGCAGTGCTCGAGGGGGCACCCTCCTCAATCAGCCCCAGCATTTT
. TRBJ2-1 TRBD2 TRBV30 CAWSVRAGGRNEQFF TGTGCCTGGAGTGTACGAGCGGGGGGACGCAATGAGCAGTTCTTC
. TRBJ1-2 . TRBV6-1 CASSESGRGSYGYTF TGTGCCAGCAGTGAGTCAGGGAGGGGCTCCTATGGCTACACCTTC
. TRBJ2-1 . TRBV2 CASSVNPYNEQFF TGTGCCAGCAGTGTAAACCCCTACAATGAGCAGTTCTTC
. TRBJ1-2 . TRBV5-1 CASHSGIYGYTF TGCGCCAGCCACTCCGGGATCTATGGCTACACCTTC
. TRBJ1-5 . TRBV9 CASSVDLHSNQPQHF TGTGCCAGCAGCGTAGATCTCCATAGCAATCAGCCCCAGCATTTT
. TRBJ2-5 . TRBV5-6 CASSLAEAQYF TGTGCCAGCAGCTTGGCCGAGGCCCAGTACTTC
. TRBJ2-1 . TRBV3-1 CASSQDQSSYNEQFF TGTGCCAGCAGCCAAGATCAAAGCTCCTACAATGAGCAGTTCTTC
. TRBJ1-1 TRBD1 TRBV7-3 CASSPDRGRLAEAFF TGTGCCAGCAGCCCGGACAGGGGGCGACTTGCTGAAGCTTTCTTT
. TRBJ2-2 . TRBV11-3 CASSLQETGELFF TGTGCCAGCAGCTTACAGGAGACCGGGGAGCTGTTTTTT
. TRBJ2-1 TRBD2 TRBV7-9 CASSEDLAGVNEQFF TGTGCCAGCAGCGAGGACTTAGCGGGAGTCAATGAGCAGTTCTTC
. TRBJ1-2 TRBD1 TRBV24-1 CATSDLQGDYGYTF TGTGCCACCAGTGATTTGCAGGGGGACTATGGCTACACCTTC
. TRBJ2-1 . TRBV5-6 CASRSLGGNEQFF TGTGCCAGCAGATCCTTAGGAGGGAATGAGCAGTTCTTC